A single sample is the source of the 3 T cell receptor beta chains below, sequenced in a study of Ad26.COV2.S vaccination and SARS-CoV-2 variants. The treatment denotes: some 19 received Ad26.COV2.S at low or high dose, single or two shots; about 5 received placebo; per-sample allocation not given. At day 63 after the first vaccine or placebo injection, samples were drawn. Clones were sequenced by immunoSEQ multiplex PCR, and TCRdb holds only the in-frame ones, with some missing. The sample records a few hundred thousand clones, 80% to 95% being singletons. Sample: peripheral blood, taken in a trial of Ad26.COV2.S vaccine versus placebo. These receptors originate from a person between 18 and 65 years old who received the Ad26.COV2.S COVID-19 vaccine or a placebo.

J is TRBJ1-2 and V is TRBV18; D gene ambiguous. The length of the CDR3 is 14 residues. CDR1 and CDR2 from the germline V gene are KGHSH and LQKENI. Trimming removed 0 bases from V and 8 bases from J, with 13 bases in between. The CDR3 bases are TGTGCCAGCTCACCACCTGGTGCTCTCGGCGGCTACACCTTC. It translates to CASSPPGALGGYTF.

The V call is TRBV30, the J call TRBJ2-7, with 10 bases aligning to TRBD1. The CDR3 totals 14 residues. The V segment lost 4 bases and the J segment 4 bases; nucleotides outside the gene matches: 7. Germline CDR1 GTSNPN, CDR2 SVGIG (reference sequence). The CDR3 loop reads CAWTRQGAYYEQYF. The DNA of the CDR3 is TGTGCCTGGACCAGACAGGGGGCGTATTACGAGCAGTACTTC.

Concerning this clone: The same CDR3 can be traced to other DNA sequences in this sample. This chain uses TRBV13 with TRBJ2-1; 7 bases are a match to TRBD2. Germline CDR1 and CDR2: PRHDT and FYEKMQ (reference sequence). The junction had 7 bases not matched to a gene; V was cut back by 5 bases and J by 6 bases. There are 14 residues in the CDR3. The CDR3 sequence is CASSRGAGANEQFF. DNA for the CDR3: TGTGCCAGCAGCCGCGGGGCGGGAGCCAATGAGCAGTTCTTC.